This T cell receptor (beta chain) is from a study of blood T cell repertoires in COVID-19. Background on the study: Some COVID-19 samples were acute and others convalescent; all came from the United States, Italy and Spain.

The CDR3 has 15 residues. Trimming removed 5 bases from V and 3 bases from J, with 16 bases in between. CDR1 MNHEY and CDR2 SMNVEV come from the germline V gene (reference sequence). Original analysis: Reference gene primers were amplified, and this amplification served to estimate nucleated cell counts. Assay: immunoSEQ multiplex PCR; the TCRdb copy retains only in-frame clones and omits some. From that table come the V and J calls and clone size; the DNA was used to work out D and trimming. The data contain approximately 170,000 clones, 70% to 90% of them singletons. This chain joins TRBV27 and TRBJ1-2; maybe TRBD1 (5 bases). The TCR comes from a man in his forties who had recovered from COVID-19. The sequenced sample was peripheral blood. The CDR3 loop is CASSLTGVSDYGYTF. The DNA for the CDR3 is TGTGCCAGCAGTCTGACGGGGGTTTCTGACTATGGCTACACCTTC.